The 16 T cell receptor beta chains listed next were all sequenced from one sample in a study of cytomegalovirus exposure and HLA in healthy donors (dated by TCRdb to 2015 to 2018). Library preparation employed the immunoSEQ multiplex PCR assay. For the multiplex PCR, a mixture combining 60 forward primers for TCR Vbeta segments and 13 reverse primers for TCR Jbeta segments was used. What TCRdb holds here is the immuneACCESS table cut down to in-frame rearrangements. Part of the clones is not present; checked against another copy, under half of the missing clones reflect an unresolved V gene, and the others are unexplained. The sample data list approximately 100,000 clones, and around 74% of these were observed just once. Of the sample, under 2% is held by the ten largest clones. What was sequenced was PBMCs. The receptors were gathered from a woman aged 40-49 years in good health and CMV-seronegative.

The chain is built from TRBV7-9 and TRBJ2-1, with 7 bases aligning to TRBD1. Germline V gene sequence: CDR1 SEHNR, CDR2 FQNEAQ (reference sequence). Trimming removed 5 bases from V and 0 bases from J; junction bases left unmatched: 4. This CDR3 contains 15 residues. The CDR3 DNA is TGTGCCAGCAGCACGACAGGGTCCTCCTACAATGAGCAGTTCTTC. It codes for CASSTTGSSYNEQFF.

The table lists this clone with a count of one. A junction end diverges from the germline sequence, so it may reflect a read error. This chain connects TRBV2 to TRBJ1-2; D perhaps matches TRBD1 (5 bases). Germline V gene lookup returns CDR1 SNHLY and CDR2 FYNNEI. This CDR3 contains 12 residues. The CDR3 DNA follows: TGTGCCAGCAGTGAGAGGGACTACGGCTACACCTTC. This sequence encodes CASSERDYGYTF.

Worth noting for this clone: Mismatch with germline at one junction end may stem from a read error. The chain joins TRBV7-9 to TRBJ1-2; 7 bases line up with TRBD1. Germline loops: CDR1 SEHNR, CDR2 FQNEAQ (reference sequence). This CDR3 is 13 amino acids long. CDR3: CSSSSGQTYGYTF. The CDR3 nucleotides are TGTTCCAGCAGCTCGGGACAGACCTATGGCTACACCTTC.

This clone was counted a few times. This sequence joins TRBV4-3 and TRBJ2-7, with TRBD1 matching over 7 bases. Germline V CDR1 and CDR2: LGHNA, YSLEER. Germline trimming cut 0 bases from V and 7 bases from J; bases unmatched to any gene: 9. CDR3 size: 15 residues. CDR3 region: CASSQDGTENEEQYF. The CDR3 nucleotides are TGCGCCAGCAGCCAAGATGGGACAGAGAACGAGGAGCAGTACTTC.

The V call is TRBV5-1, the J call TRBJ2-1; 11 nucleotides agree with TRBD2. From germline, CDR1 is SGHRS and CDR2 YFSETQ. Trimming cost V 8 bases and J 4 bases; bases outside gene matches: 5. This CDR3 has 14 residues. CDR3 protein: CASTPSGRYNEQFF. The DNA of the CDR3 is TGCGCCAGTACTCCTAGCGGGAGGTACAATGAGCAGTTCTTC.

The chain recombines TRBV19 with TRBJ2-3, with 8 bases that match TRBD1. V trimming: 3 bases; J trimming: 2 bases; junction bases outside the gene matches: 4. Germline-derived CDR1 and CDR2 are LNHDA and SQIVND (reference sequence). CDR3 length equals 15 residues. CDR3 in amino acids: CASSIGQGITDTQYF. As DNA, the CDR3 is TGTGCCAGTAGTATTGGACAGGGAATCACAGATACGCAGTATTTT.

The J gene is TRBJ2-2, the V gene TRBV7-2, with 7 bases that match TRBD2. This CDR3 has 15 amino acids. The germline V gene has CDR1 SGHTA and CDR2 FQGNSA. J gave up 4 bases and V 3 bases, and 5 bases lay outside the gene matches. CDR3 DNA sequence: TGTGCCAGCAGCTTCCTATCGGGGGGCACCGGGGAGCTGTTTTTT. It encodes CASSFLSGGTGELFF. Complete variable domain (other parts from reference TRBV7-2 and TRBJ2-2): GAGVSQSPSNKVTEKGKDVELRCDPISGHTALYWYRQSLGQGLEFLIYFQGNSAPDKSGLPSDRFSAERTGGSVSTLTIQRTQQEDSAVYLCASSFLSGGTGELFFGEGSRLTVL.

The chain joins TRBV30 to TRBJ2-1; 8 positions match TRBD2. The CDR3 has 14 residues. The junction had 11 bases not matched to a gene; V was cut back by 2 bases and J by 11 bases. The V gene's germline CDR1 is GTSNPN and CDR2 SVGIG (reference sequence). CDR3 residues: CAWSLGGGPLKQFF. For the CDR3, the DNA is TGTGCCTGGAGTCTTGGCGGGGGGCCCCTAAAGCAGTTCTTC.

The V call is TRBV6-6, the J call TRBJ2-2; possibly TRBD2 for D (6 bases). This CDR3 has 10 residues. Germline CDR1 MNHNY, CDR2 SVGAGI (reference sequence). CDR3 coding DNA: TGTGCGGGGGGATCCGGGGAGCTGTTTTTT. Amino acid sequence: CAGGSGELFF.

The gene calls are TRBV4-2 and TRBJ2-7; TRBD2 matches 15 bases. V lost 5 bases, J lost 7 bases, and 6 bases stayed unmatched. This CDR3 contains 15 residues. Per germline, CDR1 LGHNA and CDR2 YNFKEQ. The CDR3: CASSKGLAGGGEQYF. CDR3 nucleotides: TGTGCCAGCAGCAAGGGACTAGCGGGGGGTGGGGAGCAGTACTTC.

The V and J genes are TRBV5-4 and TRBJ2-7; 9 nucleotides agree with TRBD2. V gave up 4 bases and J gave up 2 bases; unmatched junction bases: 7. Germline assignment: CDR1 SGHNT and CDR2 YYREEE (reference sequence). This CDR3 has 15 amino acids. CDR3 amino acids: CASSREAGGPYEQYF. CDR3 coding DNA: TGTGCCAGCAGCAGGGAGGCGGGAGGGCCCTACGAGCAGTACTTC.

The gene calls are TRBV7-3 and TRBJ2-2; the match to TRBD2 covers 8 bases. The V and J ends lost 8 bases and 4 bases, in that order; junction bases with no gene match: 6. The CDR3 extends over 14 amino acids. The germline gives CDR1 SGHTA, CDR2 FQGTGA. In nucleotides, the CDR3 is TGTGCCAGCCGGAAGGCGGGGGGCACCGGGGAGCTGTTTTTT. This gives the protein CASRKAGGTGELFF. Using reference TRBV7-3 and TRBJ2-2 for the parts outside the CDR3, the full variable domain is GAGVSQTPSNKVTEKGKYVELRCDPISGHTALYWYRQSLGQGPEFLIYFQGTGAADDSGLPNDRFFAVRPEGSVSTLKIQRTERGDSAVYLCASRKAGGTGELFFGEGSRLTVL.

The V gene is TRBV5-1, the J gene TRBJ2-5; D not resolved. The V end was cut by 4 bases, the J end by 5 bases, with 9 bases between. The CDR3 has 12 amino acids. CDR1 and CDR2 (germline): SGHRS, YFSETQ. CDR3 region: CASSESRETQYF. The CDR3 region has the DNA TGCGCCAGCAGCGAGAGTCGCGAGACCCAGTACTTC.

CDR3 nucleotides: TGTGCCAGCAGTTTAAAACGACAGCCTATAGCCTCCTACAATGAGCAGTTCTTC. This translates into CASSLKRQPIASYNEQFF. The chain employs TRBV27 and TRBJ2-1, with TRBD1 as a possible D gene (5 bases). CDR1 is MNHEY and CDR2 is SMNVEV in the germline V gene (reference sequence). Trimming cost V 2 bases and J 0 bases, with 17 bases left between them. The CDR3 covers 18 residues.

In this sample, this clone turned up once. The chain employs TRBV30 and TRBJ1-2; TRBD1 is a possible D gene (5 bases). Trimming left V 3 bases short and J 4 bases short, with 18 bases between. The CDR3 sequence is 15 residues long. The germline gives CDR1 GTSNPN, CDR2 SVGIG (reference sequence). CDR3 in amino acids: CAWRNWGGDGYGYTF. The DNA of the CDR3 is TGTGCCTGGAGAAATTGGGGGGGGGATGGCTATGGCTACACCTTC.

Of note for this clone: The germline gene is not matched at one end of the junction; a read error may be the cause. The chain combines TRBV7-9 with TRBJ2-5; D perhaps matches TRBD1 (8 bases). This CDR3 spans 15 amino acids. Germline CDR1 is SEHNR and CDR2 is FQNEAQ (reference sequence). The CDR3 region has the DNA TGTTCCAGCAGCAAACAGGGGGGGTACCAAGAGACCCAGTACTTC. Translating it yields CSSSKQGGYQETQYF.